Included here is one T cell receptor (beta chain) sequence, with context. Antigen unknown. Germline CDR1 is LNHNV and CDR2 is YYDKDF (reference sequence). The CDR3 sequence is 16 residues long. V lost 0 bases to trimming and J lost 4 bases, with 15 bases between them. It was from alopecia areata patients that lesional scalp punch biopsies and peripheral blood were collected. Cell sorting on a FACSAria was used to separate CD4+ and CD8+ T cells from the PBMCs. The data are from a study of CD8+ T cells in alopecia areata. Study as a whole: The drug, oral tofacitinib, was given to treated patients at 5 to 10 mg twice daily. Broader study findings: Tissue-resident alphabeta T cells belonging to normal skin likewise get sequenced within scalp specimens.

Following RNA extraction, reverse transcription yielded cDNA that acted as the sequencing template. Generated by immunoSEQ multiplex PCR, the TCRdb table keeps only in-frame clones and is missing some. The sample includes roughly 250,000 clones, approximately 61% of them seen just once. The chain has TRBV15 and TRBJ2-5; perhaps TRBD1 as D (6 bases). Source: CD4+ T cells sorted from blood, taken at week 0. The clonotype originates from a human donor with alopecia areata. For the CDR3, the DNA is TGTGCCACCAGCAGAGATCCAACACAGGGCCGAGAGACCCAGTACTTC. Amino acids: CATSRDPTQGRETQYF.